This TCR beta chain emerged from a study of CD4 T cells in relation to SARS-CoV-2 and coronaviruses. The overall study: PBMCs were cultured with antigen for roughly 11 days before TCR beta sequencing. Notes on the study in general: In roughly two thirds of donors, memory CD4+ clonotypes crossrecognized SARS-CoV-2 and at least one common cold coronavirus spike. Each donor contributed either pre-pandemic or post-infection samples, not both.

CD4+ T cells from unexposed donors were obtained before the COVID-19 pandemic (2011-2018). The cells were cultured for about ten days before CD4+ T cells were isolated. Testing used SARS-CoV-2 S/N and four cold-coronavirus spikes on unexposed-donor CD4+ T cells, cells permitting. TCRdb keeps only in-frame clones here, not all; method: immunoSEQ multiplex PCR. The sample yields roughly 24,000 clones, 65% to 80% seen once. On this clone itself: The antigen is unknown.

This CDR3 contains 14 residues. J was trimmed by 5 bases and V by 6 bases; bases with no gene match: 9. In germline, CDR1 is SNHLY, CDR2 FYNNEI. The sample comprised CD4+ T cells from PBMCs, cultured in vitro. The chain couples TRBV2 to TRBJ2-5, with 7 bases matching TRBD1. The TCR was taken from a human donor in good health. The DNA for the CDR3 is TGTGCCAGCAGCAGGGACAGCCCACGGGAGACCCAGTACTTC. Its protein product is CASSRDSPRETQYF.